This T cell receptor beta chain was found in a study of OX40 agonist ivuxolimab in advanced cancers. Study information: Dose-escalation subjects each had hepatocellular carcinoma, melanoma, renal cell or head and neck cancer.

Samples of blood were obtained at baseline, on cycle 4 day 1, and on cycle 7 day 1. Assay used: immunoSEQ multiplex PCR; TCRdb lists only in-frame clones, some missing. The sample lists some 98,000 clones, 90% to 95% occurring once. CDR1 is SGHVS, CDR2 FQNEAQ, per germline. V shed 5 bases, J shed 5 bases, and the junction held 3 bases outside the gene matches. This CDR3 has 13 residues. Sequences were derived from CD4+ or CD8+ T cells sorted from blood, sampled in a trial of the OX40 agonist ivuxolimab. The receptor's source is an adult with an advanced solid tumor such as melanoma, head and neck, liver or kidney cancer. This chain connects TRBV7-8 to TRBJ2-7; 10 nucleotides match TRBD1. The DNA for the CDR3 is TGTGCCAGCAGCGAGGACAGGGGGAACGAGCAGTACTTC. Translated: CASSEDRGNEQYF.